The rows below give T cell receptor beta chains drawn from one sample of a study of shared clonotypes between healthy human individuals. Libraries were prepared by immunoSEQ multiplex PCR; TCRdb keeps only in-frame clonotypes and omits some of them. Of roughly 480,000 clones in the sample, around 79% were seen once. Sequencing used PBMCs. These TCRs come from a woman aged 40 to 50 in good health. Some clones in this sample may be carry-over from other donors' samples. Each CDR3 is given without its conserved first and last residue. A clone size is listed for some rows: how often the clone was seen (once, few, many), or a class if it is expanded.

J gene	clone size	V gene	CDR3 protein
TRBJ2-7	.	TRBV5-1	ASSLGWARGSEQY
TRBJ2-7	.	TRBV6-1	ASNQQEGSYEQY
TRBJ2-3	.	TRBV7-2	AIQLQGAGTDTQY
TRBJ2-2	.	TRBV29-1	SVEDTRGLYTGELF
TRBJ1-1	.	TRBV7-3	ASSLSRNTEAF
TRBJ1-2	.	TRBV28	ASRKQGPRGYT
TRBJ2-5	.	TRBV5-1	ASSLGAQETQY
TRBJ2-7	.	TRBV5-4	ASSLGANFYEQY
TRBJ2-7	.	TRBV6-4	ASSDPGSSYEQY
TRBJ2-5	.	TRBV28	ASSTPALQETQY
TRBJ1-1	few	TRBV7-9	ASSRGTGGLNTEAF
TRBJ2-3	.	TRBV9	ASSVGPRGGGTDTQY
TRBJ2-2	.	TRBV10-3	AITERGNTGELF
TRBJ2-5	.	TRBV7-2	ASSLAWQETQY
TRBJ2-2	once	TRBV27	ASSLVGGITGELF
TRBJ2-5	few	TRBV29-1	SAGGRASGETQY
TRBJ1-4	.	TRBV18	ASSPSGGNEKLF
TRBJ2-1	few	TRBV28	ASSLLKREGEQF
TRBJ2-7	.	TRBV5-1	ASSLATGDPYEQY
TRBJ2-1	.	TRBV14	ASSQEYMDNEQF
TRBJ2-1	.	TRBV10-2	ASTSERQHNEQF
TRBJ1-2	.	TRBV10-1	ASSESGFYGYT
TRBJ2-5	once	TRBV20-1	SAEPQETQY
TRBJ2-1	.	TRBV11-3	ASSLEGQQSNEQF
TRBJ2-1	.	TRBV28	ASRPGGMNEQF
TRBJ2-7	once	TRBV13	ASSSAYKNYEQY
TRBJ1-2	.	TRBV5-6	ASSYFAWSDYGYT
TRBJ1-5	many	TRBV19	ASSSLTGEYQPQH
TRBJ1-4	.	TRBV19	ASSWGGKSLGEGEKLF
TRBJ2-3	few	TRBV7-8	ASSAGPWDTQY
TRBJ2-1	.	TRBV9	ASSAGLAGPNEQF
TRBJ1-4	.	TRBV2	ASSRPRRALQIATNEKLF
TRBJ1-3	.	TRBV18	ASSSTGSAGNTIY
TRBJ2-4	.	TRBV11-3	ASSPGQGLAKNIQY
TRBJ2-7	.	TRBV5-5	ASSLQGDYEQY
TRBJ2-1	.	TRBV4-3	ASSLEGGFGEQF
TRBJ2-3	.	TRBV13	ASSRPGSDTQY
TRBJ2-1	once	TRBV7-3	ASSTLTSGEQF
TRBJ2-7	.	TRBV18	ASSQSTGGDEQY
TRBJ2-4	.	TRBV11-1	ASSLFSVGENIQY
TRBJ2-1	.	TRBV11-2	ASSLVTTSDEQF
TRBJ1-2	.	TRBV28	ASSLDGNYGYT